This is a list of T cell receptor beta chains from one sample in a study of blood T cells in healthy people across ages. MiXCR was run by TCRdb on the 5' RACE reads, yielding one entry per CDR3 protein. The sample consists of around 1,800,000 distinct CDR3 sequences, roughly two fifths of them appearing once. Sequenced material: blood. The receptors here all came from a human donor in good health. Each CDR3 is given with its conserved first and last residue. A D gene is named only where the DNA matches it firmly. Clone sizes are given selectively: once, few, many, or a class where the clone is expanded.

J: TRBJ1-4
size: -
D: -
V: TRBV3-1
CDR3: CASSFFNEKLFF
DNA: TGTGCCAGCAGCTTCTTTAATGAAAAACTGTTTTTT

J: TRBJ2-3
size: many
D: TRBD2
V: TRBV24-1
CDR3: CATSDSTPLERGTTDTQYF
DNA: TGTGCCACCAGTGATTCTACCCCCCTCGAGCGGGGGACGACAGATACGCAGTATTTT

J: TRBJ2-5
size: -
D: -
V: TRBV12-3/TRBV12-4
CDR3: CASSLDGGPQETQYF
DNA: TGTGCCAGCAGTTTGGATGGAGGCCCCCAAGAGACCCAGTACTTC

J: TRBJ2-7
size: few
D: -
V: TRBV7-2
CDR3: CASSLVDSTEQYF
DNA: TGTGCCAGCAGCTTAGTGGACTCGACAGAGCAGTACTTC

J: TRBJ2-3
size: -
D: TRBD2
V: TRBV6-1
CDR3: CASSLIAGGFDTQYF
DNA: TGTGCCAGCAGTTTAATAGCGGGGGGTTTTGATACGCAGTATTTT

J: TRBJ2-3
size: few
D: -
V: TRBV15
CDR3: CATSRDWGREADTQYF
DNA: TGTGCCACCAGCAGAGATTGGGGCAGGGAGGCAGATACGCAGTATTTT

J: TRBJ2-5
size: -
D: -
V: TRBV5-5
CDR3: CASSWRQYQETQYF
DNA: TGTGCCAGCAGCTGGCGACAGTACCAAGAGACCCAGTACTTC

J: TRBJ2-3
size: -
D: -
V: TRBV5-1
CDR3: CASSPFRQADTQYF
DNA: TGCGCCAGCAGCCCTTTTAGGCAAGCAGATACGCAGTATTTT

J: TRBJ2-1
size: few
D: -
V: TRBV6-2/TRBV6-3
CDR3: CASSYSTDSYNEQFF
DNA: TGTGCCAGCAGTTACTCGACTGACAGCTACAATGAGCAGTTCTTC

J: TRBJ1-6
size: few
D: -
V: TRBV20-1
CDR3: CSARLQGGSPLHF
DNA: TGCAGTGCTAGACTCCAGGGCGGTTCACCCCTCCACTTT

J: TRBJ1-2
size: few
D: -
V: TRBV6-6
CDR3: CASNPTGFYGYTF
DNA: TGTGCCAGCAACCCAACAGGGTTCTATGGCTACACCTTC

J: TRBJ1-4
size: -
D: -
V: TRBV12-3/TRBV12-4
CDR3: CASRTSPTNEKLFF
DNA: TGTGCCAGCAGAACCTCCCCAACTAATGAAAAACTGTTTTTT

J: TRBJ2-5
size: -
D: -
V: TRBV5-4
CDR3: CASNLRQNQETQYF
DNA: TGTGCCAGCAACCTTAGACAGAACCAAGAGACCCAGTACTTC

J: TRBJ2-3
size: once
D: -
V: TRBV28
CDR3: CASTFGASTDTQYF
DNA: TGTGCCAGCACCTTTGGGGCCTCCACAGATACGCAGTATTTT

J: TRBJ2-1
size: few
D: TRBD2
V: TRBV20-1
CDR3: CSGTSGGRWNEQFF
DNA: TGCAGCGGGACTAGCGGGGGACGTTGGAATGAGCAGTTCTTC

J: TRBJ2-7
size: once
D: -
V: TRBV15
CDR3: CATSRAGHYEQYF
DNA: TGTGCCACCAGCAGAGCCGGGCACTACGAGCAGTACTTC

J: TRBJ2-5
size: -
D: TRBD2
V: TRBV13
CDR3: CASSPMSGGLEETQYF
DNA: TGTGCCAGCAGCCCCATGAGCGGGGGGTTGGAAGAGACCCAGTACTTC

J: TRBJ1-1
size: -
D: -
V: TRBV7-9
CDR3: CASSWAGEAEAFF
DNA: TGTGCCAGCAGCTGGGCGGGGGAGGCTGAAGCTTTCTTT

J: TRBJ1-1
size: few
D: TRBD1
V: TRBV20-1
CDR3: CSAREDREIDTEAFF
DNA: TGCAGTGCTAGAGAGGACAGGGAGATAGACACTGAAGCTTTCTTT

J: TRBJ1-1
size: -
D: -
V: TRBV12-3/TRBV12-4
CDR3: CASSFNWMNTEAFF
DNA: TGTGCCAGCAGTTTTAACTGGATGAACACTGAAGCTTTCTTT

J: TRBJ2-3
size: few
D: TRBD2
V: TRBV5-1
CDR3: CASSLISPSLAGLDTQYF
DNA: TGCGCCAGCAGCTTGATATCCCCGAGTCTAGCGGGTTTAGATACGCAGTATTTT

J: TRBJ2-7
size: -
D: TRBD2
V: TRBV27
CDR3: CASSPTGLEEGGNEQYF
DNA: TGTGCCAGCAGCCCCACGGGACTAGAAGAGGGAGGGAACGAGCAGTACTTC

J: TRBJ1-5
size: -
D: -
V: TRBV12-3/TRBV12-4
CDR3: CASSILTQVGNQPQHF
DNA: TGTGCCAGCAGCATCCTCACACAAGTGGGCAATCAGCCCCAGCATTTT

J: TRBJ2-7
size: -
D: TRBD1
V: TRBV3-1
CDR3: CASSSLPDRAYEQYF
DNA: TGTGCCAGCAGCAGCCTCCCGGACAGGGCCTACGAGCAGTACTTC

J: TRBJ2-5
size: -
D: -
V: TRBV5-1
CDR3: CASSSSAGEETQYF
DNA: TGCGCCAGCAGCTCTAGTGCAGGGGAAGAGACCCAGTACTTC

J: TRBJ1-3
size: -
D: -
V: TRBV9
CDR3: CASSDSLSGNTIYF
DNA: TGTGCCAGCAGCGACTCTCTATCCGGAAACACCATATATTTT